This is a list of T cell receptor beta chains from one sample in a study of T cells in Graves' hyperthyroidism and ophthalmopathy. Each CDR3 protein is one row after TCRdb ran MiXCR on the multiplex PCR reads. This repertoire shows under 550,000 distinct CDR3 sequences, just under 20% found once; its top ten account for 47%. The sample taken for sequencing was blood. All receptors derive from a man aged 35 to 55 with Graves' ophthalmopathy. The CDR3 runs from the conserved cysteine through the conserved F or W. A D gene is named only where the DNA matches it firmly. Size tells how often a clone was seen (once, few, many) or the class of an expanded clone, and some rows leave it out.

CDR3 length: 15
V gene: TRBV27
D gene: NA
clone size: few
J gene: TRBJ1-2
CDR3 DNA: TGTGCCAGCAGTCCCGGGGGAGGGGGGAACTATGGCTACACCTTC
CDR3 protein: CASSPGGGGNYGYTF

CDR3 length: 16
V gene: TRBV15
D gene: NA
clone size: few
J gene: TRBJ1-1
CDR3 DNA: TGTGCCACCAGCCCCCAAGGGGCCCCGGCGGACACTGAAGCTTTCTTT
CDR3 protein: CATSPQGAPADTEAFF

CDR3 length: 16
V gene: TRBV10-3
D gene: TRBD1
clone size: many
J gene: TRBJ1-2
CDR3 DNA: TGTGCCATCAGTGAGTCTTCCCCGGGACAGGGAAATGGCTACACCTTC
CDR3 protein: CAISESSPGQGNGYTF

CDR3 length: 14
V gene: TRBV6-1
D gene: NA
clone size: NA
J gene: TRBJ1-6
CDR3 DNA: TGTGCCAGCAGCCCGACGGTTTCCGGGGCCCTCGACCACTTT
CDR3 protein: CASSPTVSGALDHF

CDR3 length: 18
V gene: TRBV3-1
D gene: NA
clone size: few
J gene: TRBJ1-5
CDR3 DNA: TGTGCCAGCAGCCAAGATAGCCCAGCAGTCTATAGCAATCAGCCCCAGCATTTT
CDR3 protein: CASSQDSPAVYSNQPQHF

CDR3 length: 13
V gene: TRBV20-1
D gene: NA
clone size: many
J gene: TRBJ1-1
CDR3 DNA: TGCAGTGCCAGCCCCACGGGGCCGACTGAAGCTTTCTTT
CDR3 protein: CSASPTGPTEAFF

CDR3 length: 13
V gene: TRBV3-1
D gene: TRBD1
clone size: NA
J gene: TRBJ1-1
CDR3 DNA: TGTGCCAGCAGCCCAGGGACAGGGCTGAGAACTTTCTTT
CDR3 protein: CASSPGTGLRTFF

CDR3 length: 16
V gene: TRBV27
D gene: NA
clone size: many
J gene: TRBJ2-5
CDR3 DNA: TGTGCCAGCAGATCCTATGCGGTCTCGACACAAGAGACCCAGTACTTC
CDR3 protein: CASRSYAVSTQETQYF

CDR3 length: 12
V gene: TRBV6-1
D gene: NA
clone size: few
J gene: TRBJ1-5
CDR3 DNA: TGTGCCAGCAGTCACTACACACACCGCCAGCATTTT
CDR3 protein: CASSHYTHRQHF

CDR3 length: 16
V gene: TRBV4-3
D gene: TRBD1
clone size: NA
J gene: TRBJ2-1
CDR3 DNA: TGCGCCAGCAGCCGGGACAGTTCGAGCTCCTACAATGAGCAGTTCTTC
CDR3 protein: CASSRDSSSSYNEQFF

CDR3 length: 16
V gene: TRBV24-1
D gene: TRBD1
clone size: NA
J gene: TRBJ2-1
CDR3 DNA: TGTGCCACCAGTGACCTACAGGGGATACACCCCAATGAGCAGTTCTTC
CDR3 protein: CATSDLQGIHPNEQFF

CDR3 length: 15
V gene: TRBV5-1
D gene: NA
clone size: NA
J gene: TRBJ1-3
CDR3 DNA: TGCGCCAGCAGCCCTGGGAGATCTTTGCGAAACACCATATATTTT
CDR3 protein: CASSPGRSLRNTIYF

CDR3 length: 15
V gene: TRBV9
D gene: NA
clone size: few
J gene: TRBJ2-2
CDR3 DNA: TGTGCCAGCAGCACCCACGGGACGAACACCGGGGAGCTGTTTTTT
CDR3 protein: CASSTHGTNTGELFF

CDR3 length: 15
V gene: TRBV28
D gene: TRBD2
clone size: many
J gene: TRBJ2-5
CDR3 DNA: TGTGCCAGCATGTCTCCGAGCGCGGGGGAAGAGACCCAGTACTTC
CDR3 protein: CASMSPSAGEETQYF

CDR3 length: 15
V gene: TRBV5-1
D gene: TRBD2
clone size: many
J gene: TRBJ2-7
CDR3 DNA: TGCGCCAGCAGCCCCGTAGCGGGGGCCGGCTACGAGCAGTACTTC
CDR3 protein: CASSPVAGAGYEQYF

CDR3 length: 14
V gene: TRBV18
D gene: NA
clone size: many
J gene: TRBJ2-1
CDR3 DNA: TGTGCCAGCTCACCAACACTAGGGAACAATGAGCAGTTCTTC
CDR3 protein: CASSPTLGNNEQFF